This T cell receptor (beta chain) comes out of a study of T cell responses to AZD1222 COVID-19 vaccine. Study observations and caveats: Repertoire sampling was restricted to post-peak T cell response timepoints. Two AZD1222 doses significantly raised spike-specific TCR breadth and depth over controls. Across spike, vaccine-associated CD4 TCRs were found, dominant at 160-218 and 743-854.

Second doses at about 4 or about 12 weeks were pooled. This CDR3 comprises 15 residues. Per germline, CDR1 SGHRS and CDR2 YFSETQ. The germline V and J ends were trimmed by 0 bases and 0 bases, with 8 bases remaining between them. Concerning this clone: Its antigen is not known.

The protocol was immunoSEQ multiplex PCR, while the TCRdb copy is restricted to in-frame clones and leaves out a portion. The sample lists almost 70,000 clones; over 65% were seen once. The rearrangement links TRBV5-1 to TRBJ2-3, with D perhaps TRBD2 (6 bases). The clonotype originates from an adult who received the AZD1222 COVID-19 vaccine. This specimen was peripheral blood, taken 28 days after the second AZD1222 dose. The CDR3 loop reads CASSLAGLSTDTQYF. As DNA, the CDR3 is TGCGCCAGCAGCTTGGCGGGACTGAGCACAGATACGCAGTATTTT.